The 13 T cell receptor beta chains in this list originate from one sample, sequenced in a study of cytomegalovirus exposure and HLA in healthy donors. PCR was performed using 60 Vbeta and 13 Jbeta primers. TCRdb's copy holds only in-frame clones and misses some; the assay was immunoSEQ multiplex PCR. The table includes roughly 70,000 clones, about 75% detected once. The source material was PBMCs. The receptors were sampled from an older man in good health and CMV-seronegative.

This chain joins TRBV6-4 and TRBJ2-3; 10 bases agree with TRBD2. The CDR3 is 15 amino acids. Germline V gene sequence: CDR1 MRHNA, CDR2 SNTAGT. The V segment lost 0 bases and the J segment 4 bases; nucleotides outside the gene matches: 1. The CDR3 DNA reads TGTGCCAGCAGTGACTCAGCGGGAGGGTCAGATACGCAGTATTTT. Its protein is CASSDSAGGSDTQYF.

The genes are TRBV18 and TRBJ1-5, with 10 nucleotides matching TRBD1. Germline values: CDR1 KGHSH, CDR2 LQKENI. The V and J ends lost 4 bases and 7 bases, in that order; junction bases with no gene match: 7. The CDR3 is 15 amino acids. The CDR3 region is CASSQGQGPDQPQHF. DNA for the CDR3: TGTGCCAGCTCACAGGGACAGGGGCCCGACCAGCCCCAGCATTTT. The full variable domain, rest sourced from reference TRBV18 and TRBJ1-5, is NAGVMQNPRHLVRRRGQEARLRCSPMKGHSHVYWYRQLPEEGLKFMVYLQKENIIDESGMPKERFSAEFPKEGPSILRIQQVVRGDSAAYFCASSQGQGPDQPQHFGDGTRLSIL.

V gene TRBV15 combines with J gene TRBJ2-3; possible D gene TRBD2, 5 bases. CDR1 is LNHNV and CDR2 is YYDKDF in the germline V gene (reference sequence). CDR3 length equals 15 residues. The V end lost 8 bases, the J end lost 4 bases, and 19 bases lay between the germline ends. The CDR3 sequence is CATRGRLPLADTQYF. DNA for the CDR3: TGTGCCACCCGGGGTCGCCTCCCTTTGGCAGATACGCAGTATTTT.

This chain uses TRBV5-1 with TRBJ2-3, with D possibly TRBD2 on 5 matching bases. This CDR3 is built from 14 residues. The germline CDR1 and CDR2 sequences are SGHRS and YFSETQ. Trimming shortened V by 5 bases and J by 0 bases, and 10 bases separated the two germline ends. CDR3 in DNA: TGCGCCAGCAGACTAGGACCAAGCACAGATACGCAGTATTTT. Protein: CASRLGPSTDTQYF.

The V and J genes are TRBV5-1 and TRBJ2-7; D perhaps matches TRBD1 (6 bases). Trimming cost V 7 bases and J 0 bases, with 14 bases left between them. Germline CDR1 SGHRS, CDR2 YFSETQ. The CDR3 loop spans 14 amino acids. The CDR3 spells CASAPDRTSYEQYF. The CDR3, as DNA: TGCGCCAGCGCTCCGGACAGAACCTCCTACGAGCAGTACTTC.

The chain carries TRBV18 and TRBJ2-5; D is possibly TRBD1 (6 bases). CDR1 and CDR2 (germline): KGHSH, LQKENI. The V gene lost 2 bases and the J gene lost 5 bases, with 9 bases spanning the gap. CDR3 length: 13 residues. The CDR3 DNA is TGTGCCAGCTCACCAACAGGGTGGGAGACCCAGTACTTC. It translates to CASSPTGWETQYF.

The chain uses TRBV18 and TRBJ1-1; D is uncertain. V lost 6 bases and J 0 bases, leaving 17 bases between the germline ends. CDR1 is KGHSH and CDR2 is LQKENI in the germline V gene. This CDR3 is 16 amino acids long. The CDR3 reads CASSFQEVIMNTEAFF. CDR3 nucleotides: TGTGCCAGCTCCTTTCAAGAGGTGATTATGAACACTGAAGCTTTCTTT.

The chain links TRBV7-9 to TRBJ2-7; D is undetermined. The germline CDR1 and CDR2 sequences are SEHNR and FQNEAQ (reference sequence). The CDR3 extends over 13 amino acids. Trimming stripped 2 bases from V and 5 bases from J, with 10 bases between. The CDR3 DNA sequence: TGTGCCAGCAGCTTATCTCCGGTCCACGAGCAGTACTTC. This codes for CASSLSPVHEQYF.

The V and J genes are TRBV6-1 and TRBJ2-7, with D tentatively TRBD2 (5 bases). Deletions cut 5 bases from V and 0 bases from J, with 14 bases between. The CDR3 runs 15 residues. Germline CDR1 and CDR2: MNHNS and SASEGT. The CDR3 DNA reads TGTGCCAGCAGTCCCGGACGGGATTACTCCTACGAGCAGTACTTC. Translating gives CASSPGRDYSYEQYF.

V and J are TRBV7-2 and TRBJ1-5, with a weak D call TRBD1 (6 bases). Germline CDR1 and CDR2: SGHTA and FQGNSA. Trimming took 5 bases from V and 4 from J, leaving 18 bases between them. The CDR3 sequence is 16 residues long. The CDR3 here is CASSPNSGQPNQPQHF. The DNA of the CDR3 is TGTGCCAGCAGCCCGAACTCGGGACAACCTAATCAGCCCCAGCATTTT.

The gene calls are TRBV5-1 and TRBJ2-2; TRBD2 is a possible D gene (6 bases). The germline CDR1 and CDR2 sequences are SGHRS and YFSETQ. The CDR3 length is 16 residues. The V end lost 2 bases, the J end lost 2 bases, and 13 bases lay between the germline ends. CDR3 loop: CASSFRPRGNTGELFF. CDR3 DNA sequence: TGCGCCAGCAGCTTCCGTCCGCGGGGTAACACCGGGGAGCTGTTTTTT.

V usage is TRBV7-2 and J usage is TRBJ2-3; D is ambiguous. V lost 5 bases, J lost 2 bases, and 20 bases lay in between. The CDR3 length is 17 residues. Germline V gene sequence: CDR1 SGHTA, CDR2 FQGNSA. CDR3 residues: CASSRENPTSPTDTQYF. The CDR3 bases are TGTGCCAGCAGCCGAGAAAATCCGACTTCCCCCACAGATACGCAGTATTTT.

This clone turned up a few times. CDR3: CASSELWGQGANNEQFF. For the CDR3, the DNA is TGTGCCAGCAGTGAACTGTGGGGACAGGGAGCTAACAATGAGCAGTTCTTC. The chain couples TRBV2 to TRBJ2-1; 9 bases map to TRBD1. Germline CDR1 SNHLY, CDR2 FYNNEI. V lost 2 bases to trimming and J lost 5 bases; unmatched junction nucleotides: 10. There are 17 residues in the CDR3.